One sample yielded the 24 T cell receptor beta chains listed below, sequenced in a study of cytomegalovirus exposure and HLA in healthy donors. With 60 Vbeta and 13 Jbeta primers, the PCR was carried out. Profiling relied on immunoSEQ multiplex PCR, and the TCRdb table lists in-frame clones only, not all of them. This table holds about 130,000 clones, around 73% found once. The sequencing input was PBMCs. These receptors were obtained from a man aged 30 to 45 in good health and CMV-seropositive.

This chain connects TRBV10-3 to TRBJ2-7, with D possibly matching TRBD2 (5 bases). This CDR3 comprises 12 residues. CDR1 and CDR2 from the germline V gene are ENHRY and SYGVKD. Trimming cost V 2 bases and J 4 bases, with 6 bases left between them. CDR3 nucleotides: TGTGCCATCAGTGAGGGAGGTTACGAGCAGTACTTC. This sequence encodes CAISEGGYEQYF.

The CDR3 reads CASSLGPVSSGNTIYF. The CDR3 DNA follows: TGTGCCAGCAGCTTAGGCCCGGTGAGCTCTGGAAACACCATATATTTT. The chain carries TRBV7-8 and TRBJ1-3; D not resolved. The CDR3 runs 16 residues. V lost 1 base, J lost 0 bases, and 10 bases lay in between. Per the germline V gene, CDR1 is SGHVS and CDR2 is FQNEAQ. Looking up the rest from reference TRBV7-8 and TRBJ1-3 gives the full variable domain: GAGVSQSPRYKVAKRGQDVALRCDPISGHVSLFWYQQALGQGPEFLTYFQNEAQLDKSGLPSDRFFAERPEGSVSTLKIQRTQQEDSAVYLCASSLGPVSSGNTIYFGEGSWLTVV.

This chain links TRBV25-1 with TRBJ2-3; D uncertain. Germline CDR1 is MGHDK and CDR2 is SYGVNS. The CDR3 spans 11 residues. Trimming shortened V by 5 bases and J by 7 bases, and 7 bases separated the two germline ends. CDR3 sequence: CASSLFNTQYF. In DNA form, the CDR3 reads TGTGCCAGCAGTCTTTTTAATACGCAGTATTTT.

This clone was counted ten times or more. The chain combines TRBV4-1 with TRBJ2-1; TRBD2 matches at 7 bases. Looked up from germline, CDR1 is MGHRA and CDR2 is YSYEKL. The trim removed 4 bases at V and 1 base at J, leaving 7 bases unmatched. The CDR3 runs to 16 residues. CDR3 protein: CASSRHASGSYNEQFF. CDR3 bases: TGCGCCAGCAGCCGGCACGCTAGCGGTTCCTACAATGAGCAGTTCTTC.

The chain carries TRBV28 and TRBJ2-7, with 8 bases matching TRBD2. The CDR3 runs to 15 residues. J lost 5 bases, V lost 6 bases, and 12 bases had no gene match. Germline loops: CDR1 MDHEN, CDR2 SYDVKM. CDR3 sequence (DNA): TGTGCCAGCAGCAACGGGGGACTAGTTTTGGACGAGCAGTACTTC. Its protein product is CASSNGGLVLDEQYF.

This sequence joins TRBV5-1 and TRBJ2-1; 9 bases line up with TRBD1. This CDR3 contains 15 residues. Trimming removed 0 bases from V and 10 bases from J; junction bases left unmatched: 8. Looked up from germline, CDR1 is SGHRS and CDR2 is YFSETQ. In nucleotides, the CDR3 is TGCGCCAGCAGCTTGGTGGGACAGGGTTATGGCGAGCAGTTCTTC. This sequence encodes CASSLVGQGYGEQFF.

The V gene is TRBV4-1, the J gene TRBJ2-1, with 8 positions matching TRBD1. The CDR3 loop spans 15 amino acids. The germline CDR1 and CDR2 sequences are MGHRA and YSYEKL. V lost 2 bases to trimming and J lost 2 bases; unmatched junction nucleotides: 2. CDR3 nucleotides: TGCGCCAGCAGCCAACAGGACAGGGCCTACAATGAGCAGTTCTTC. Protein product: CASSQQDRAYNEQFF.

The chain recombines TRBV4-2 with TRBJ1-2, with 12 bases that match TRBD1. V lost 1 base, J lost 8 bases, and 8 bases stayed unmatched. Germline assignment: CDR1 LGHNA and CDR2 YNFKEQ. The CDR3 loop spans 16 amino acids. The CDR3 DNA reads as TGTGCCAGCAGCCAAGCTGGGACAGGGGGCGCAGAGGGCTACACCTTC. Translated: CASSQAGTGGAEGYTF.

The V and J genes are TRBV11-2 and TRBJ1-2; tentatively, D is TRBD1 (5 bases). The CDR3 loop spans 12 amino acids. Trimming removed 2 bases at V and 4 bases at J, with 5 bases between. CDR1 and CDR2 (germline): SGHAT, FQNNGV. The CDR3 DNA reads TGTGCCAGCAGCTTACAGGGCTATGGCTACACCTTC. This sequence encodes CASSLQGYGYTF.

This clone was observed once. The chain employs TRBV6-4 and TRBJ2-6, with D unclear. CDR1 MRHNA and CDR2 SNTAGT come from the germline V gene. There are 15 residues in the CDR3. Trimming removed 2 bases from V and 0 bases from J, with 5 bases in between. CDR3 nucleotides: TGTGCCAGCAGTGACACCAGCTCTGGGGCCAACGTCCTGACTTTC. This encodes CASSDTSSGANVLTF.

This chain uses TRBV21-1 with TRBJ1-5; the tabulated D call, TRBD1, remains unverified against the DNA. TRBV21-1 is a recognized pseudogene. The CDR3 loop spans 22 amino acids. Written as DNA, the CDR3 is TGTGCCAGCAGCGCAAAAATCAACCGGCGGGACAGGGGACGTATTAGCAATCAGCCCCAGCATTTT. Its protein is CASSAKINRRDRGRISNQPQHF.

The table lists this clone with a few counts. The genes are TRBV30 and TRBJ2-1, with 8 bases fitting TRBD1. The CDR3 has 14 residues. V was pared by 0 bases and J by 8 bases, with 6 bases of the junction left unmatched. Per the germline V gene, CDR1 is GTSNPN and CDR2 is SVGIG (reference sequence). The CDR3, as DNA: TGTGCCTGGAGTGTAGGACAGGGTATTGATGAGCAGTTCTTC. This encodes CAWSVGQGIDEQFF.

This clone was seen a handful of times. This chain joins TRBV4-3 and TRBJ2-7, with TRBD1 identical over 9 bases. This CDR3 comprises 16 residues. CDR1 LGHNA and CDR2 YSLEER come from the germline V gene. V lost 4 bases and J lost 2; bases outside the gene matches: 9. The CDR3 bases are TGCGCCAGCAGCCGGCAAGCGGGACAGGGACCCTACGAGCAGTACTTC. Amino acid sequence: CASSRQAGQGPYEQYF.

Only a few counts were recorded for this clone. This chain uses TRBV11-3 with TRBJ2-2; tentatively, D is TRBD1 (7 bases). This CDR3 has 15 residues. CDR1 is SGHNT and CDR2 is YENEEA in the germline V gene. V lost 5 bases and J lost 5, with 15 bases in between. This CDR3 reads CASSTRQGGTGELFF. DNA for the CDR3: TGTGCCAGCAGCACCAGACAGGGAGGTACCGGGGAGCTGTTTTTT.

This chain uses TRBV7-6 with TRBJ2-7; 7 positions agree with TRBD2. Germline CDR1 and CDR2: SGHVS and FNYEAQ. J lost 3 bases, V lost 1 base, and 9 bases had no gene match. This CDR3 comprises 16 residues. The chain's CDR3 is CASSLVTAGSSYEQYF. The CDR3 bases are TGTGCCAGCAGCTTAGTCACAGCGGGGTCGAGCTACGAGCAGTACTTC.

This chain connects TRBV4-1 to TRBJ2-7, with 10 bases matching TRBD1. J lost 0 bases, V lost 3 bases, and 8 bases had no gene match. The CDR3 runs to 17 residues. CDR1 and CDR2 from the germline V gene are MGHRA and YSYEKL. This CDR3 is CASSHVTGTGASYEQYF. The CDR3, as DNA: TGCGCCAGCAGCCATGTCACCGGGACAGGGGCCTCCTACGAGCAGTACTTC.

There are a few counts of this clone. The CDR3 here is CASSQAGPESGGDEQYF. The DNA for the CDR3 is TGTGCCAGCAGCCAAGCGGGCCCCGAATCAGGGGGCGACGAGCAGTACTTC. The rearrangement links TRBV4-2 to TRBJ2-7; 8 bases fit TRBD1. Germline V gives CDR1 LGHNA, CDR2 YNFKEQ. The trim removed 1 base at V and 5 bases at J, leaving 13 bases unmatched. This CDR3 is 17 amino acids long.

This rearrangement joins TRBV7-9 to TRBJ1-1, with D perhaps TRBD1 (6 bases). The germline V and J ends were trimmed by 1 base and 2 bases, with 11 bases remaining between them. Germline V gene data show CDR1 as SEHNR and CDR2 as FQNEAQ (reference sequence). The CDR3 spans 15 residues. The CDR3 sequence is CASSLVGRGNTEAFF. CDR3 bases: TGTGCCAGCAGCTTAGTGGGCAGGGGTAACACTGAAGCTTTCTTT.

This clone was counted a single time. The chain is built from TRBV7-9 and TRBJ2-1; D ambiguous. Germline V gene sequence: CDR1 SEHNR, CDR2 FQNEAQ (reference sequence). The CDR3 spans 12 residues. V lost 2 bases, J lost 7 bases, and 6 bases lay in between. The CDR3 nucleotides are TGTGCCAGCAGCTTAATAACTAATGAGCAGTTCTTC. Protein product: CASSLITNEQFF.

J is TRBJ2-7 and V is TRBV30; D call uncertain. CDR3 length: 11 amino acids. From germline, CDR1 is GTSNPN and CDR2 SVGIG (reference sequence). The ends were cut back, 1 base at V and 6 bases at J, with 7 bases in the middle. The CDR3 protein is CAWSDTTEQYF. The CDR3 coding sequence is TGTGCCTGGAGTGACACCACCGAGCAGTACTTC. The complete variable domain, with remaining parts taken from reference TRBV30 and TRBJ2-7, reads SQTIHQWPATLVQPVGSPLSLECTVEGTSNPNLYWYRQAAGRGLQLLFYSVGIGQISSEVPQNLSASRPQDRQFILSSKKLLLSDSGFYLCAWSDTTEQYFGPGTRLTVT.

CDR3 region: CASKAGLVVKGQFF. The CDR3 region has the DNA TGTGCCAGCAAAGCGGGACTAGTGGTTAAGGGGCAGTTCTTC. The chain uses TRBV6-6 and TRBJ2-1, with 8 bases identical to TRBD2. The V and J ends lost 7 bases and 12 bases, in that order; junction bases with no gene match: 14. There are 14 residues in the CDR3. CDR1 and CDR2 from the germline V gene are MNHNY and SVGAGI (reference sequence).

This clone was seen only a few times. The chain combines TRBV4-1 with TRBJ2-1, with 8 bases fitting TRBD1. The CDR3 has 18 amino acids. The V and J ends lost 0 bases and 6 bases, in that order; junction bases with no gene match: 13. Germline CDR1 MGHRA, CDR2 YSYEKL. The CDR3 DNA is TGCGCCAGCAGCCAAGATGGCCAGACAGGGGAAGACGGCAATGAGCAGTTCTTC. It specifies CASSQDGQTGEDGNEQFF.

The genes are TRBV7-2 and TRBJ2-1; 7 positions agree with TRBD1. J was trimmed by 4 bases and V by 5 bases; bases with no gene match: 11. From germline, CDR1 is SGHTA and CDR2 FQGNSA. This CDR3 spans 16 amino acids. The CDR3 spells CASSAYQGVPYNEQFF. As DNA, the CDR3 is TGTGCCAGCAGCGCATATCAGGGGGTCCCATACAATGAGCAGTTCTTC.

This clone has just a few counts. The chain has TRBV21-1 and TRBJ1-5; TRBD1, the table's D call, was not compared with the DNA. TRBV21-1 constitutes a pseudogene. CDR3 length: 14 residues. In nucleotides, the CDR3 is TGTGCCAGCATAACAGGGAATAGCAATCAGCCCCAGCATTTT. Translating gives CASITGNSNQPQHF.